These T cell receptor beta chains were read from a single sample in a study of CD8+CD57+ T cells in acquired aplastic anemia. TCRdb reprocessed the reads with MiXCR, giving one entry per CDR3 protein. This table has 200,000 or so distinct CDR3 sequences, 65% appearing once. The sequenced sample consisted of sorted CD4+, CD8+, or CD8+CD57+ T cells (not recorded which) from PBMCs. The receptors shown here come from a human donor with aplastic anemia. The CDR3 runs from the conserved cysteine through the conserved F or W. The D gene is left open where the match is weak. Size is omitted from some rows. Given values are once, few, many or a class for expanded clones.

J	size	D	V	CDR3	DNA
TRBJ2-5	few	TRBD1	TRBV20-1	CSITGQWYQETQYF	TGCAGTATCACGGGACAGTGGTACCAAGAGACCCAGTACTTC
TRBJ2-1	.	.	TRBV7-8	CASSYVGVGEQFF	TGTGCCAGCAGCTATGTGGGAGTAGGTGAGCAGTTCTTC
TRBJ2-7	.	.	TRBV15	CATSATRLTSSYEQYF	TGTGCCACCAGCGCTACTCGGCTCACTAGCTCCTACGAGCAGTACTTC
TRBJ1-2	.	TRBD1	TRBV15	CATSPRDRGLGYTF	TGTGCCACCAGTCCCCGGGACAGGGGGCTTGGCTACACCTTC
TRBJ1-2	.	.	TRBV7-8	CASSLGRSYGYTF	TGTGCCAGCAGCTTAGGGAGGTCCTATGGCTACACCTTC
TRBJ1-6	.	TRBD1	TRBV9	CASSGTGGLGSPLHF	TGTGCCAGCAGCGGAACAGGGGGCTTAGGATCACCCCTCCACTTT
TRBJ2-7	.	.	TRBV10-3	CAISESASDRIYEQYF	TGTGCCATCAGTGAGTCGGCCTCCGACAGGATCTACGAGCAGTACTTC
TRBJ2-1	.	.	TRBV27	CASNTGGSEQFF	TGTGCCAGCAATACTGGGGGGAGTGAGCAGTTCTTC
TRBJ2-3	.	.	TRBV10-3	CAISEFEGDTQYF	TGTGCCATCAGTGAGTTTGAAGGCGATACGCAGTATTTT
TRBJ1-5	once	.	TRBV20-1	CSARDIRGGNQPQHF	TGCAGTGCTAGAGATATAAGGGGGGGCAATCAGCCCCAGCATTTT
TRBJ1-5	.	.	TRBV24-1	CATSDSRGGDQPQHF	TGTGCCACCTCAGACTCCAGGGGAGGTGATCAGCCCCAGCATTTT
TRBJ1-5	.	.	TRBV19	CASSYHLSNQPQHF	TGTGCCAGTAGTTATCACCTTAGCAATCAGCCCCAGCATTTT
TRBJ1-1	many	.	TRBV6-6	CASSPGHLNTEAFF	TGTGCCAGCAGTCCGGGACACCTGAACACTGAAGCTTTCTTT
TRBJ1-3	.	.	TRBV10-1	CASSESGGRLFGNTIYF	TGCGCCAGCAGTGAGTCGGGGGGCAGATTGTTTGGAAACACCATATATTTT
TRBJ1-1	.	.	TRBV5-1	CASRRGTGTEAFF	TGCGCCAGCAGAAGGGGGACTGGGACTGAAGCTTTCTTT
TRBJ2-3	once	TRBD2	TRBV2	CASSEAGGPDTQYF	TGTGCCAGCAGTGAGGCGGGAGGCCCAGATACGCAGTATTTT
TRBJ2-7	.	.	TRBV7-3	CASSSFTGGEQYF	TGTGCCAGCAGCTCCTTCACGGGCGGCGAGCAGTACTTC
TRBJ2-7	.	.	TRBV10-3	CAISESSVISYEQYF	TGTGCCATCAGTGAGTCTAGCGTAATCTCCTACGAGCAGTACTTC
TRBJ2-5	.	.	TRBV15	CATNGAYQETQYF	TGTGCCACCAACGGGGCGTACCAAGAGACCCAGTACTTC
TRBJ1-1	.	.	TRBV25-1	CASSEAGNLNTEAFF	TGTGCCAGCAGTGAGGCAGGGAACCTGAACACTGAAGCTTTCTTT
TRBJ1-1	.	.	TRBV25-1	CASKSDSPQGTEAFF	TGTGCCAGCAAATCCGACTCACCTCAGGGCACTGAAGCTTTCTTT
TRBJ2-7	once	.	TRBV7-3	CASSSDLPEQYF	TGTGCCAGCAGCTCGGACCTCCCCGAGCAGTACTTC
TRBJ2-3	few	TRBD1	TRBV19	CASSIDTGGVDTQYF	TGTGCCAGTAGTATAGATACAGGGGGCGTAGATACGCAGTATTTT
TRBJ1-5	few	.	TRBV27	CASSHLAGRNQPQHF	TGTGCCAGCAGCCACCTCGCGGGCAGAAATCAGCCCCAGCATTTT
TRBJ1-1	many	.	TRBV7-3	CASSLGQNTEAFF	TGTGCCAGCAGCTTAGGACAGAACACTGAAGCTTTCTTT
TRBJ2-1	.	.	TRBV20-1	CSAKIPLGEQFF	TGCAGTGCTAAGATACCCCTTGGTGAGCAGTTCTTC
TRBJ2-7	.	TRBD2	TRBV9	CASSVEGGGYEQYF	TGTGCCAGCAGCGTAGAGGGCGGGGGTTACGAGCAGTACTTC
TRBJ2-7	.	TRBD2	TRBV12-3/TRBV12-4	CASSRSGSTNEQYF	TGTGCCAGCAGCCGTAGCGGGAGTACCAACGAGCAGTACTTC
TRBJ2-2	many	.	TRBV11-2	CASSLMFLGFGELFF	TGTGCCAGCAGCTTAATGTTTCTGGGATTCGGGGAGCTGTTTTTT
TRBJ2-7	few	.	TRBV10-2	CASSGVSYEQYF	TGCGCCAGCAGCGGCGTCTCCTACGAGCAGTACTTC
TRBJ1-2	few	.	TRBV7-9	CASSGRLVLYGYTF	TGTGCCAGCAGTGGACGGCTCGTCCTTTATGGCTACACCTTC
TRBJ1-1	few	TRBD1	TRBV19	CASSGTGETEAFF	TGTGCCAGTAGCGGGACAGGGGAGACTGAAGCTTTCTTT
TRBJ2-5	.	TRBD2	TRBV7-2	CASSYQIAGEGETQYF	TGTGCCAGCAGCTACCAAATAGCGGGGGAGGGAGAGACCCAGTACTTC